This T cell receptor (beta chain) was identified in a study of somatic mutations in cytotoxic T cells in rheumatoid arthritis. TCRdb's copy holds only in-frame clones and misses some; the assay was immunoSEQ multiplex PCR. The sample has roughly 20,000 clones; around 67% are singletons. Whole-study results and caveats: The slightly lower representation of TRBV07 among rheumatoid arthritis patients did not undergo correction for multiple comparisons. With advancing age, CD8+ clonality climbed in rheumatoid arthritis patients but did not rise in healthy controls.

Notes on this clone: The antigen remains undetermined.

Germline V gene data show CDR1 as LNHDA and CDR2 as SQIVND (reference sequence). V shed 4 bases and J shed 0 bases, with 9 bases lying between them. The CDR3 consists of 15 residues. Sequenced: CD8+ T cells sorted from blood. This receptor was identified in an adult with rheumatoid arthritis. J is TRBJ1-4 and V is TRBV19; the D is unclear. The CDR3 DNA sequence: TGTGCCAGTAGTACAGGTACCGCAACTAATGAAAAACTGTTTTTT. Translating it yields CASSTGTATNEKLFF.